Listed here is a single T cell receptor beta chain. The specificity of this receptor is unknown. Qualities for individual bases were not recorded, and no much larger clone is one base off. The data derive from a study of T cells after yellow fever vaccination (dated by TCRdb to about 2019). With respect to the entire study: The SMART-Seq v4 Ultra Low Input RNA kit was used to prepare libraries from fractions with low cell numbers. Bulk TCR alpha and beta repertoires were sequenced longitudinally to track T-cell clones before and after primary and booster YFV17D yellow fever vaccination. The cohort comprised two healthy male donors, one aged 18 to 29 and one aged 30 to 40 years. Blood samples were taken at several timepoints before and after primary and secondary immunization, and bulk PBMC replicates and cell subsets were isolated.

What the research found in general, with its limitations: Because abundant contaminating clonotypes from the bulk population could be contained in FACS-sorted repertoires, computational filtering was required. A small fraction of clonotypes appeared in both the CD4 and CD8 compartments, likely as a result of convergent recombination. Most clones expanded after primary vaccination (almost 97% of CD4 and approximately 86% of CD8) were re-detected after the booster, suggesting that broad memory maintenance occurred. Compared with the primary T-cell response, the secondary T-cell response was weaker but faster, peaking on day 5 rather than day 15. The study included only two donors, which limits how far the findings can be generalized.

Taken with the paper, the label for treatment or condition translates to: live attenuated yellow fever vaccine strain. PBMCs were isolated from peripheral blood using a standard Ficoll-Paque protocol. Dynabeads CD4 and CD8 positive selection kits were used to isolate CD4 and CD8 T-cell fractions. RNA was extracted with TriZol from bulk PBMCs, CD4 and CD8 fractions, and dextramer-positive and dextramer-negative fractions. TCR cDNA was synthesized by 5'RACE template switching, which introduced a universal primer site and unique molecular identifiers. Priming for cDNA synthesis came from both the TCR alpha and TCR beta constant segments. Two PCR steps were used to amplify libraries, with sample barcodes and sequencing adapters being added in the second step. Sequencing of libraries was done on Illumina HiSeq 2500 (2x100 bp) or NovaSeq (2x150 bp). Concerning the study's data processing: MIGEC was used to demultiplex reads and collapse the reads into UMI consensus sequences, and MiXCR was used for V(D)J alignment. Clonotypes responding to the vaccine were identified with edgeR on replicate PBMC samples, with the criteria of FDR below 0.01 and a log2 fold change above 5 up to day 15. Bulk clonotypes were assigned CD4 or CD8 identity according to which sequenced CD4 or CD8 repertoire held them at higher abundance. Starting from the raw public reads, TCRdb applied fastp trimming at Q25, assembled clones with MiXCR and retained in-frame beta chains. CDR3 protein sequences are deduplicated, and each keeps its most common genes and DNA. The V and J calls and clone size are TCRdb's, not the authors'. Here the sample has approximately 120,000 distinct CDR3 sequences; more than 6.5% occur a single time. Jointly, the top ten make up roughly 2.5% of the sample.

Based on the germline V gene, the CDR1 and CDR2 sequences are SNHLY and FYNNEI. V sheds 6 bases and J sheds 2 bases, leaving 13 bases between their ends. From the cysteine up to the phenylalanine, the CDR3 has a length of 14 residues. Only the CDR3 DNA is retained, 42 bases long and in frame from the first base. Source: CD4+ T cells sorted from PBMCs, taken approximately 11 days after the first yellow fever vaccination. The TCR comes from a man younger than 35 who received the YFV17D yellow fever vaccine. Recombination connected TRBV2 to TRBJ1-2; matching of 5 bases hints at TRBD1 as the D gene. The nucleotide sequence is TGTGCCAGCAGGCCCGGGACGGAAAACTATGGCTACACCTTC. Translation gives CASRPGTENYGYTF.